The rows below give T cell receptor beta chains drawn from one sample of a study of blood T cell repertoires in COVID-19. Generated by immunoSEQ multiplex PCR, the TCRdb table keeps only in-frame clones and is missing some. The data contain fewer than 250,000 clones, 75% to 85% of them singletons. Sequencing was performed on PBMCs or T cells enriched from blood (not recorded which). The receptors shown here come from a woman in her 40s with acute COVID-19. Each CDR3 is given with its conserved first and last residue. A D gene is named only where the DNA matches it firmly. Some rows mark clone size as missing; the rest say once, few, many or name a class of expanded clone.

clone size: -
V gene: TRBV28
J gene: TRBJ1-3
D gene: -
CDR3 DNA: TGTGCCAGCAGGGGAGGACGGGGAAACACCATATATTTT
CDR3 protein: CASRGGRGNTIYF

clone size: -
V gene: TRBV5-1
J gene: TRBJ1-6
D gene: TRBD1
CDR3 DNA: TGCGCCAGCAGCTCGGGACAGTTAAATTCACCCCTCCACTTT
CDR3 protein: CASSSGQLNSPLHF

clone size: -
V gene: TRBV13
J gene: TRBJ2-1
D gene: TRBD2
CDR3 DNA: TGTGCCAGCAGCGGACAGGGACTAGCGGGGGGTCCGACCTACAATGAGCAGTTCTTC
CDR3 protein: CASSGQGLAGGPTYNEQFF

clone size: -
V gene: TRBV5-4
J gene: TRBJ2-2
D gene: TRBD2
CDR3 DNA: TGTGCCAGCAGCCATGGACTAGCGGGAGGGACCGGGGAGCTGTTTTTT
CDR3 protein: CASSHGLAGGTGELFF

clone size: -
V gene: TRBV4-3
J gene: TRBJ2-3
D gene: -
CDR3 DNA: TGCGCCAGCAGCCAAGATCTGCGAGCGGAGCTTAAGTTTAGCACAGATACGCAGTATTTT
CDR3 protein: CASSQDLRAELKFSTDTQYF

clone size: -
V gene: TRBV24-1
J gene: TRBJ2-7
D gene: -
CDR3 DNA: TGTGCCACCAGTGCGGGGGTCCCCTACGAGCAGTACTTC
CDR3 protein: CATSAGVPYEQYF

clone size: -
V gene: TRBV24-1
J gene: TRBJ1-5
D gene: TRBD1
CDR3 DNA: TGTGCCACCAGCCAGGACAGGGCCAATCAGCCCCAGCATTTT
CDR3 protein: CATSQDRANQPQHF

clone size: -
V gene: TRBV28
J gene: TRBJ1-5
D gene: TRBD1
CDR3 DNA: TGTGCCAGCAGTTTAAGCCCCCTAAGAACAGGGGGTCAGCCCCAGCATTTT
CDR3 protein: CASSLSPLRTGGQPQHF

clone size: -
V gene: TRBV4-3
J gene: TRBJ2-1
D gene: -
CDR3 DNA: TGCGCCAGCAGCCAAGAGTACGGGGTTAGCTCCAACTCCTACAATGAGCAGTTCTTC
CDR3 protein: CASSQEYGVSSNSYNEQFF

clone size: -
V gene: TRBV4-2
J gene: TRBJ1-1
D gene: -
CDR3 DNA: TGTGCCAGCAGCCAAGAGGACAAAATGAACACTGAAGCTTTCTTT
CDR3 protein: CASSQEDKMNTEAFF

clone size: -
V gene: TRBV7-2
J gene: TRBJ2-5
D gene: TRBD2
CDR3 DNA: TGTGCCAGCAGCCCCGGACTAGCGGGAGGTCAAGAGACCCAGTACTTC
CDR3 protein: CASSPGLAGGQETQYF

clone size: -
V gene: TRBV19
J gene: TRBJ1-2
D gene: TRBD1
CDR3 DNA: TGTGCCAGTAGTGTCCCGGGACAGATCTATGGCTACACCTTC
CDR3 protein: CASSVPGQIYGYTF

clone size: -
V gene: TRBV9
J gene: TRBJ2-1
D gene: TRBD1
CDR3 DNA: TGTGCCAGCAGCCTCCGGGACAGGGGGTATGGTGAGCAGTTCTTC
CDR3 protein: CASSLRDRGYGEQFF

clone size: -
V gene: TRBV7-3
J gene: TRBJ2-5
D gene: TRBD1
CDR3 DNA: TGTGCCAGCAGCTTAATAGGACAGGGAGGCGAGACCCAGTACTTC
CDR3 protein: CASSLIGQGGETQYF

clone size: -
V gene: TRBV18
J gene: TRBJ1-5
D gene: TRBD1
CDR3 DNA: TGTGCCAGCTCACCAGAAGGACAGGGTCAGCCCCAGCATTTT
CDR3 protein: CASSPEGQGQPQHF

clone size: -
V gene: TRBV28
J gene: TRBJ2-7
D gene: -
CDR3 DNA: TGTGCCAGCAGTTTCCCCCCCGCCCAGCGGCTGGTCTACGAGCAGTACTTC
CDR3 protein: CASSFPPAQRLVYEQYF

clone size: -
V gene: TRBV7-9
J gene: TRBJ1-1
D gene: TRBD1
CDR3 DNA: TGTGCCAGCAGCCACCGGGGACAGGGATGGCTCAACACTGAAGCTTTCTTT
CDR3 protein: CASSHRGQGWLNTEAFF

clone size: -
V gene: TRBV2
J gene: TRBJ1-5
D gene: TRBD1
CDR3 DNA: TGTGCCAGCAGTGGGGGGACAGGGGGAAATCAGCCCCAGCATTTT
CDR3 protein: CASSGGTGGNQPQHF

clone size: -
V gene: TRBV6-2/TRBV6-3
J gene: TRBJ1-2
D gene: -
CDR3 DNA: TGTGCCAGCAGTTACCAGGTCGAAACTGGAGGCTACACCTTC
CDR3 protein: CASSYQVETGGYTF

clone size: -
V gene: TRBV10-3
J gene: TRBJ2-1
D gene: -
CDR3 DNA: TGTGCCATCAGAGCGGGTTCAGACTCCTACAATGAGCAGTTCTTC
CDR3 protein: CAIRAGSDSYNEQFF

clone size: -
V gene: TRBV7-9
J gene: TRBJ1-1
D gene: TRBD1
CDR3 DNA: TGTGCCAGCAGCTTGGGGACAGGAATATCCCACACTGAAGCTTTCTTT
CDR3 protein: CASSLGTGISHTEAFF

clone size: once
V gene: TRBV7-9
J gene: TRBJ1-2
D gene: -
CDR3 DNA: TGTGCCAGCAGCCCACAAAGCGTTCGCGGGGGCTACACCTTC
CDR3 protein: CASSPQSVRGGYTF

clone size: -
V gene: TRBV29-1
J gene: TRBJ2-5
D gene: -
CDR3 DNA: TGCAGCGTTGAAGGACGCAGCGGAGCGGCCCAGTACTTC
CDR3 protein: CSVEGRSGAAQYF

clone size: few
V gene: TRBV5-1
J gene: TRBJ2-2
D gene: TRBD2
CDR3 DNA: TGCGCCAGCAGCTTGGGGACTAGCGGCCGGGAGCTGTTTTTT
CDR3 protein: CASSLGTSGRELFF

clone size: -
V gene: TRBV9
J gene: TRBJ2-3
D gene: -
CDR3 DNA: TGTGCCAGCAGCTACAGGTTGACAGATACGCAGTATTTT
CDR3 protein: CASSYRLTDTQYF

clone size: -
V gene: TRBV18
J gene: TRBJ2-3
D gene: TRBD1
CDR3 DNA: TGTGCCAGCTCACCCGGACAGGGCATAACAGATACGCAGTATTTT
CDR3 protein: CASSPGQGITDTQYF

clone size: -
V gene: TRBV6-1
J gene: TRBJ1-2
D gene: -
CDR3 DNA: TGTGCCAGCAGTGAATCCGGATGGGGAGTTGCCTATGGCTACACCTTC
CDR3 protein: CASSESGWGVAYGYTF

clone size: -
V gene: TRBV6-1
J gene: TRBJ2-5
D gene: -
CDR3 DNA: TGTGCCAGCAGTGAAGCGCTCGAGGGTTCCGAGACCCAGTACTTC
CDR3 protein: CASSEALEGSETQYF

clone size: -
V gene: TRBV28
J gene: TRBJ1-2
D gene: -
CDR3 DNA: TGTGCCAGCAGTTTGTTCTGGGGGCAATCGAGCCCGGGTGGCTACACCTTC
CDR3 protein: CASSLFWGQSSPGGYTF

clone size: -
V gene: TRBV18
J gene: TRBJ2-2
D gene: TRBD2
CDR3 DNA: TGTGCCAGCTCACCGGGACTAGGGAACACCGGGGAGCTGTTTTTT
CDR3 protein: CASSPGLGNTGELFF

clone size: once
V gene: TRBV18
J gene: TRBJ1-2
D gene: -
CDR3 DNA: TGTGCCAGCTCACCGGAACTTTGGGCATTGGATGGCTACACCTTC
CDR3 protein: CASSPELWALDGYTF

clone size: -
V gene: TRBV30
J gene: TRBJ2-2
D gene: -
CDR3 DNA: TGTGCCTGGAGTACAGGGTTGAGCACCGGGGAGCTGTTTTTT
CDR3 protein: CAWSTGLSTGELFF

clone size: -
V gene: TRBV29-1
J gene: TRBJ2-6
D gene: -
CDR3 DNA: TGCAGCGCGTTAGGGACAACTTCTGGGGCCAACGTCCTGACTTTC
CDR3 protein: CSALGTTSGANVLTF

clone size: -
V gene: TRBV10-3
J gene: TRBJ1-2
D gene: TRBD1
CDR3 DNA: TGTGCCATCAGGTTTGACAGGGAGTCGGATGGCTACACCTTC
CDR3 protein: CAIRFDRESDGYTF

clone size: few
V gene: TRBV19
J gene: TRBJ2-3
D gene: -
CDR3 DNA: TGTGCCAGTAGTATAGCCTCGTTGGATACGCAGTATTTT
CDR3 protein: CASSIASLDTQYF

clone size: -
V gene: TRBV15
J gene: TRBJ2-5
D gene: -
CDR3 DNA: TGTGCCACCAGCAGTCTGGGGGCGGAGACCCAGTACTTC
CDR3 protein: CATSSLGAETQYF

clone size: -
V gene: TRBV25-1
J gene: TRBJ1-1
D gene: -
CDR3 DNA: TGTGCCAGCAGTGATTCTACAGGGAATATAGACACTGAAGCTTTCTTT
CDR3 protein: CASSDSTGNIDTEAFF

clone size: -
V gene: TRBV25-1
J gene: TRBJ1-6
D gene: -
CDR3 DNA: TGTGCCTCCGGGTCGGGTTCACCCCTCCACTTT
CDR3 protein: CASGSGSPLHF

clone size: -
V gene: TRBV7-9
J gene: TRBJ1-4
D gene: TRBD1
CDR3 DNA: TGTGCCAGCAGCTCGTTGAGGACAGGGGTCTGGGAAAAACTGTTTTTT
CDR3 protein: CASSSLRTGVWEKLFF

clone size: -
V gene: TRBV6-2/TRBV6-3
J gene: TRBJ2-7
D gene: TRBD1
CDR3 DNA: TGTGCCAGCAGTTCTCCTTGGACAGGGAGGTACGAGCAGTACTTC
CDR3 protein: CASSSPWTGRYEQYF

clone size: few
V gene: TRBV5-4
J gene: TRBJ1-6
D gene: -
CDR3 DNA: TGTGCCAGCAGCACCGAGGGAAGGAATTCACCCCTCCACTTT
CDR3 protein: CASSTEGRNSPLHF

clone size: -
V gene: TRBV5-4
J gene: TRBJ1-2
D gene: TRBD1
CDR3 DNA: TGTGCCAGCAGCACAACAGGGGTAAACGGCTACACCTTC
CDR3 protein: CASSTTGVNGYTF

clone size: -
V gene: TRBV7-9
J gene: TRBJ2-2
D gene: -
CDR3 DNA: TGTGCCAGCAGCTTAGAGGGGCCTCCGGGGGAGCTGTTTTTT
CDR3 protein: CASSLEGPPGELFF

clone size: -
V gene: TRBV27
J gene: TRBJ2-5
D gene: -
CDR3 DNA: TGTGCCAGCAGTTTATATTTAGGGGAGGAAGAGACCCAGTACTTC
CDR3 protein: CASSLYLGEEETQYF

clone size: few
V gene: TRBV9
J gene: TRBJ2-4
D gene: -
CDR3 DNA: TGTGCCAGCAGCGGGGGACGGGGGAAAAACATTCAGTACTTC
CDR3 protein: CASSGGRGKNIQYF

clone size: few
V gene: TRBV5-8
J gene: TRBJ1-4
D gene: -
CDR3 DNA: TGTGCCAGCACACCTGGAGCGAACAATGAAAAACTGTTTTTT
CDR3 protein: CASTPGANNEKLFF

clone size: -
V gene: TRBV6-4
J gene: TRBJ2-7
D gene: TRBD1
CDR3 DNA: TGTGCCAGCACTGGACAGGGACCCTACGAGCAGTACTTC
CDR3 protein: CASTGQGPYEQYF

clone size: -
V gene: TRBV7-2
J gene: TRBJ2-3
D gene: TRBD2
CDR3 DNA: TGTGCCAGCAGCTCCGGGGGACTAGCGAGCACAGATACGCAGTATTTT
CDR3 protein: CASSSGGLASTDTQYF

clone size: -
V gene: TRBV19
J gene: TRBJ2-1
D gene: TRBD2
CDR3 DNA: TGTGCCAGTAGTATGAGGACTAGCGGCTATAGCTCCTACAATGAGCAGTTCTTC
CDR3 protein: CASSMRTSGYSSYNEQFF

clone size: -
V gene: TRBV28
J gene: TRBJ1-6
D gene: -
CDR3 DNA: TGTGCCAGCAGTTCCTATCCACCCCTCCACTTT
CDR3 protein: CASSSYPPLHF

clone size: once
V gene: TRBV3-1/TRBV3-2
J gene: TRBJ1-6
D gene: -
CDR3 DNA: TGTGCCAGCAGCCAAGATTTAGGGAGCTCCTATAATTCACCCCTCCACTTT
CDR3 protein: CASSQDLGSSYNSPLHF

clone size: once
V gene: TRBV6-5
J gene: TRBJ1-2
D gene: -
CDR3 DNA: TGTGCCAGCAGTTACTCGGGCAGGAGGCATGGCTACACCTTC
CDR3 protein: CASSYSGRRHGYTF

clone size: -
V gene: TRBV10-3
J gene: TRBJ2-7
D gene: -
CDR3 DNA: TGTGCCATCGGCACAGGGTTGGTGCAGTACTTC
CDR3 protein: CAIGTGLVQYF

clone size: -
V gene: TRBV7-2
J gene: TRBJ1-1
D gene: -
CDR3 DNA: TGTGCCAGCAGCTTATGGGCAGGAGGGAGCCTGAACACTGAAGCTTTCTTT
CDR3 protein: CASSLWAGGSLNTEAFF

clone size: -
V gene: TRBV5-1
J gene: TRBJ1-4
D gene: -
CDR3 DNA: TGCGCCAGCAGCATCCCTACAGGGCTGACTAATGAAAAACTGTTTTTT
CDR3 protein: CASSIPTGLTNEKLFF